This T cell receptor (beta chain) is drawn from a study of blood T cell repertoires in COVID-19. Study-wide background: From the United States, Italy and Spain came samples of acute and convalescent COVID-19. Nucleic acid was either cDNA or gDNA, and it came from T cells, B-cell-depleted T cells, or PBMCs.

TCRdb's copy holds only in-frame clones and misses some; the assay was immunoSEQ multiplex PCR. This table has about 36,000 clones, 78% appearing once. Per the germline V gene, CDR1 is SGHTA and CDR2 is FQGNSA. Trimming took off 7 bases at V and 1 base at J, with 10 bases between the two ends. This CDR3 comprises 13 residues. The gene calls are TRBV7-2 and TRBJ1-2; possibly TRBD1 for D (5 bases). Sequencing was performed on peripheral blood. The receptor was derived from a man aged 65 to 79 with acute or convalescent COVID-19. CDR3 protein: CASTLQGNYGYTF. Written as DNA, the CDR3 is TGTGCCAGCACTCTCCAGGGTAACTATGGCTACACCTTC.